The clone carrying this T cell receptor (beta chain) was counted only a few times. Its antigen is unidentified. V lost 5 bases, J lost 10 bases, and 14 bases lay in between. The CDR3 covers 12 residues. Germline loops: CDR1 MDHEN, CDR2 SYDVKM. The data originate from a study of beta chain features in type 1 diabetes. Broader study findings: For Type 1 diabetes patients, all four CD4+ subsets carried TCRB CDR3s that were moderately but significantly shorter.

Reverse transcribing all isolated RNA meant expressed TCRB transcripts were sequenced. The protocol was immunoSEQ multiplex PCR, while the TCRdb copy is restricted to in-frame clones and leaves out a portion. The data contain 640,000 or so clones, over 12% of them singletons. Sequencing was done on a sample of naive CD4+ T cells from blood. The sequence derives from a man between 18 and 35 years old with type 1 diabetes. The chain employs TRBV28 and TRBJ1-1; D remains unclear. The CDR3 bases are TGTGCCAGCAGTCAAAATGTTGGCGGAGCTTTCTTT. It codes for CASSQNVGGAFF.